The source of this TCR beta chain is a study of control samples from healthy donors and cancer patients. The repertoire was sequenced with immunoSEQ multiplex PCR; TCRdb's copy has only in-frame clones and lacks some. The sample lists 100,000 to 150,000 clones, about nine tenths seen once, with 2% to 2.5% in the top ten. The CDR3 covers 14 residues. The germline gives CDR1 MNHEY, CDR2 SVGAGI. The V gene lost 2 bases and the J gene lost 8 bases, with 13 bases spanning the gap. V usage is TRBV6-5 and J usage is TRBJ1-3; D is uncertain. The receptor's source is a man younger than 35 in good health. The specimen was blood. The CDR3 protein is CASSYDIGWDTIYF. The CDR3, as DNA: TGTGCCAGCAGTTACGACATTGGGTGGGACACCATATATTTT.